These T cell receptor beta chains were read from a single sample in a study of blood T cell repertoires in COVID-19. The data were produced by immunoSEQ multiplex PCR, yet TCRdb's version contains in-frame clones alone and is incomplete. The profile covers under 300,000 clones, with around 90% appearing a single time and less than 1% taken by the ten largest. Sequencing used peripheral blood. These receptors were taken from a woman aged 40 to 50 who had recovered from COVID-19. CDR3s include the opening cysteine and the closing phenylalanine or tryptophan. Each record gives: CDR3 DNA, CDR3 protein, D gene, clone size, J gene, V gene. A D gene is named only where the DNA matches it firmly. A row's size may be missing; if present it is once, few, many or a size class.

TGTGCCAGCAGTTACGCGAGCTCTGGAAACACCATATATTTT CASSYASSGNTIYF NA NA TRBJ1-3 TRBV6-6
TGTGCCAGCAGTAATACTGCCGGGTTTCAGTTCTTC CASSNTAGFQFF NA NA TRBJ2-1 TRBV14
TGTGCCATCAGTGGGCCGGGACTCCCTCACAACGCCTTC CAISGPGLPHNAF NA NA TRBJ1-2 TRBV10-3
TGTGCCAGCAGCCCGACAGGTTCGGGGAACTATGGCTACACCTTC CASSPTGSGNYGYTF NA NA TRBJ1-2 TRBV9
TGTGCCAGCAGCTTAGAAGCGTTAGGGGTCAACTATGGCTACACCTTC CASSLEALGVNYGYTF NA once TRBJ1-2 TRBV7-9
TGCAGCGTGGTCCCACAGGGGGCGCGGTACGAGCAGTACTTC CSVVPQGARYEQYF TRBD1 once TRBJ2-7 TRBV29-1
TGTGCCAGCAGCTTAGGGGGACAGCTGGTGGCGGATGGCTACACCTTC CASSLGGQLVADGYTF TRBD1 NA TRBJ1-2 TRBV13
TGTGCCAGCGGACTAGCGGGATCCAATGAGCAGTTCTTC CASGLAGSNEQFF TRBD2 NA TRBJ2-1 TRBV12-3/TRBV12-4
TGTGCCATCAACGGGGGGCAGGGAGAAACTGAAGCTTTCTTT CAINGGQGETEAFF NA NA TRBJ1-1 TRBV10-3
TGTGCCACCAGCAGACACAGGGACCCAAACTCCGGGGAGCTGTTTTTT CATSRHRDPNSGELFF NA NA TRBJ2-2 TRBV15
TGTGCCAGCAGTTTAGGGGCCCGCTATGGCTACACCTTC CASSLGARYGYTF NA NA TRBJ1-2 TRBV12-3/TRBV12-4
TGCGCCAGCAGCTCCTCAGTCCAGAACACTGAAGCTTTCTTT CASSSSVQNTEAFF NA NA TRBJ1-1 TRBV5-1
TGTGCCAGCAGCTTAGGGCCCGCAGTTTCTCCGGGGTACGAGCAGTACTTC CASSLGPAVSPGYEQYF NA NA TRBJ2-7 TRBV11-2
TGTGCCAGCAGCCAGGACAGGGGAGTCGGGGAGCTGTTTTTT CASSQDRGVGELFF TRBD1 NA TRBJ2-2 TRBV5-4
TGTGCCAGCAGCGATCTAGCGGGAGTGGTCGGCGAGCAGTTCTTC CASSDLAGVVGEQFF TRBD2 NA TRBJ2-1 TRBV5-6
TGTGCCTGGAGTGGCGACAGGGGCCTGTCCGAGACCCAGTACTTC CAWSGDRGLSETQYF TRBD1 NA TRBJ2-5 TRBV30
TGTGCTAGCAGCTTAGCGGAGCGGTACGAGCAGTACTTC CASSLAERYEQYF NA NA TRBJ2-7 TRBV7-7